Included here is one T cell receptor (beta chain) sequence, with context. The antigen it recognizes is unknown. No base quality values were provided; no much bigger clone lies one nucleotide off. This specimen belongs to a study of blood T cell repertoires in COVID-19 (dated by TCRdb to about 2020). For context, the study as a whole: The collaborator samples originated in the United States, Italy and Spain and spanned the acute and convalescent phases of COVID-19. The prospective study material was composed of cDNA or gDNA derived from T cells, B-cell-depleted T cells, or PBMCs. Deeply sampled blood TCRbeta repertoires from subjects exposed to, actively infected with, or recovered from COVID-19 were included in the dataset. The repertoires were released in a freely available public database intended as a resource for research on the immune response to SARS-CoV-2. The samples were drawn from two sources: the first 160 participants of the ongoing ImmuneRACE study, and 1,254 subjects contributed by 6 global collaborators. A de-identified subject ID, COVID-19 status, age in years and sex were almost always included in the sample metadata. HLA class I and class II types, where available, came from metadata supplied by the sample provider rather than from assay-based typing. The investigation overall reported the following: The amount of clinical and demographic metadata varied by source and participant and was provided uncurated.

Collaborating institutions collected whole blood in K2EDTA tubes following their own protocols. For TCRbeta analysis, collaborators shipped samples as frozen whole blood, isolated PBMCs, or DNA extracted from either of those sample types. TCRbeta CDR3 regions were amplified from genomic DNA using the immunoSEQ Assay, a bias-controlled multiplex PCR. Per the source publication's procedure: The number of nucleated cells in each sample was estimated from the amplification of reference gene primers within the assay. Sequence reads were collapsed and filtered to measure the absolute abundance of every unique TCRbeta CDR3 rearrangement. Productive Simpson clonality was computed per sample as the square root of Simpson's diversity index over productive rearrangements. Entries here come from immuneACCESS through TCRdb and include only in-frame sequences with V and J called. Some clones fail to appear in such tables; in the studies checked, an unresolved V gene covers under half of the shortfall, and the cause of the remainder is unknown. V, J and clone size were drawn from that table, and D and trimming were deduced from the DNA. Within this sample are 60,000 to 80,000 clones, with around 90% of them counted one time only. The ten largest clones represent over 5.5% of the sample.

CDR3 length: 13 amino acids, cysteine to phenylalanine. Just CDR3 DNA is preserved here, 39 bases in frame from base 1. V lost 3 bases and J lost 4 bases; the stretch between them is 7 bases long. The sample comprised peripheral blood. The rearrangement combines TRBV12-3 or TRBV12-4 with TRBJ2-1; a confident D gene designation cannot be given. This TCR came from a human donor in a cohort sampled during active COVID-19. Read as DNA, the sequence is TGTGCCAGCAGTTTGGTGGCTTACAATGAGCAGTTCTTC. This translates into CASSLVAYNEQFF.